This T cell receptor beta chain is drawn from a study of blood T cell repertoires in COVID-19. Profiling relied on immunoSEQ multiplex PCR, and the TCRdb table lists in-frame clones only, not all of them. Among approximately 210,000 clones, around 88% were seen once, and the ten largest hold roughly 15%. The V end lost 2 bases, the J end lost 0 bases, and 7 bases lay between the germline ends. The CDR3 runs to 14 residues. Germline V gives CDR1 MGHDK, CDR2 SYGVNS. The rearrangement links TRBV25-1 to TRBJ1-2; the D is unclear. This TCR came from a woman aged 45-59 years with acute COVID-19. Material for sequencing was PBMCs or T cells enriched from blood (not recorded which). The DNA of the CDR3 is TGTGCCAGCAGTGAACTAGCAGCTAACTATGGCTACACCTTC. It yields the protein CASSELAANYGYTF.